This T cell receptor (beta chain) was recorded in a study of cytomegalovirus exposure and HLA in healthy donors (dated by TCRdb to about 2017). General notes on the study: The 500 to 700 repertoires of the first cohort and the 95 to 150 validation repertoires were produced on the same platform, according to a later analysis. The aim of the study was to test whether cataloging public T cell receptors could identify signatures of past pathogen exposure. Besides the first cohort of 666 subjects, a separate validation cohort made up of 120 or so different subjects was used. The study combined high-throughput TCR immunosequencing, statistical association of individual TCRs with disease status, and machine learning to predict cytomegalovirus infection status.

What the authors observed across the whole study: Subsequent analysis determined that TCRs grouped into clusters in the first cohort also showed a tendency toward co-occurrence across the roughly 130 validation repertoires, and about 94% of cluster scores exceeded 0. In the study, 164 TCR beta chains were listed as associated with cytomegalovirus. A later analysis lacked HLA typing for the validation cohort, so it scored co-occurrence in that cohort across all 130 or so repertoires. Most TCR sequences were seen in very few donors, while some public TCRs were found in many individuals. It was suggested by the authors that the approach could potentially be generalized to other disease states and immunological phenotypes. Cytomegalovirus status was reported to be diagnosed by the classifier with high specificity and sensitivity in both the original and validation cohorts. In vitro tests confirmed that a few of the cytomegalovirus-associated TCR beta chains recognize cytomegalovirus antigens.

Libraries were prepared through the immunoSEQ multiplex PCR assay. From the authors' description of their analysis: A statistical classification framework was developed to diagnose cytomegalovirus status using the catalog of TCR beta chain sequences. TCRdb stores this immuneACCESS table with in-frame sequences only. Part of the clones is absent; in the studies checked, under half of the shortfall reflects unresolved V genes, and no reason is known for the rest. V and J calls and clone size are those listed in that table; D and trimming were worked out from the DNA. This sample comprises about 83,000 clones, approximately 96% of them detected only once. Roughly 1.3% of the sample rests with the top ten. V drops 4 bases and J drops 5 bases, leaving 8 bases in between. The CDR1 and CDR2 encoded by the germline V gene are SGHAT and FQNNGV. The CDR3 has 12 amino acids, counting the end cysteine and phenylalanine. Of all the DNA, just the CDR3 is kept, 36 bases in frame from base 1.

Details on this clone: The specificity of this receptor is unknown. Base qualities are missing; no much larger clone stands one base away.

Separate from the roughly 700-subject first cohort, the validation cohort of about 130 subjects was the group to which the donors belonged. The TCR comes from a woman under 30 in good health and CMV-seronegative. Sequenced material: PBMCs. The sequence is built from TRBV11-2 and TRBJ2-5, with a tentative D gene TRBD1 over 5 matching bases. At the DNA level, the sequence is TGTGCCAGCAGCTCCCCAGGGGAGACCCAGTACTTC. It codes for CASSSPGETQYF. With the rest looked up from the reference TRBV11-2 and TRBJ2-5 genes rather than sequenced, the full variable domain is EAGVAQSPRYKIIEKRQSVAFWCNPISGHATLYWYQQILGQGPKLLIQFQNNGVVDDSQLPKDRFSAERLKGVDSTLKIQPAKLEDSAVYLCASSSPGETQYFGPGTRLLVL.